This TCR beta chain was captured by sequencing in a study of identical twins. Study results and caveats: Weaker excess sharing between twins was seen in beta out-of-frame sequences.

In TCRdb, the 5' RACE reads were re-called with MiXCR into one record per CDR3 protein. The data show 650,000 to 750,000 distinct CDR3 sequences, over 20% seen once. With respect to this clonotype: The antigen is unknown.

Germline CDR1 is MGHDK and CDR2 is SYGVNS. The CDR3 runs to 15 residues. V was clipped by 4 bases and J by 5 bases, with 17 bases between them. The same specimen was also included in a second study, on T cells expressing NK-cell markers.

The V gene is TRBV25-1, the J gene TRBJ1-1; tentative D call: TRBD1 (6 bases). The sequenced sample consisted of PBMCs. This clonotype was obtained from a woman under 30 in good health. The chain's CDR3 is CASSVAGGDWTEAFF. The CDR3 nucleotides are TGTGCCAGCAGTGTGGCGGGGGGCGATTGGACTGAAGCTTTCTTT. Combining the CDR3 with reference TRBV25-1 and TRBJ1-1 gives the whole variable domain EADIYQTPRYLVIGTGKKITLECSQTMGHDKMYWYQQDPGMELHLIHYSYGVNSTEKGDLSSESTVSRIRTEHFPLTLESARPSHTSQYLCASSVAGGDWTEAFFGQGTRLTVV.